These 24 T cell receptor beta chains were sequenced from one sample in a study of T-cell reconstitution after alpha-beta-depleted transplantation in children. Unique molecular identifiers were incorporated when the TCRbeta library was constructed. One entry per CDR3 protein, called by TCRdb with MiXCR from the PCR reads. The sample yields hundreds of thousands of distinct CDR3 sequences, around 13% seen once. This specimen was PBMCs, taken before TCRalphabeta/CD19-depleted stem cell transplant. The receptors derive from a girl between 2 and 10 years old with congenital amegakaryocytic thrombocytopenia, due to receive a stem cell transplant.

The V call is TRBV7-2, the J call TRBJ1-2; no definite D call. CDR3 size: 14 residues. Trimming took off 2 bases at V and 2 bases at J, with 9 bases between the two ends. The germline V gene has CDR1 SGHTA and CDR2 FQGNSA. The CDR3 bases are TGTGCCAGCAGCTTATATGACGGAAACTATGGCTACACCTTC. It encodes CASSLYDGNYGYTF.

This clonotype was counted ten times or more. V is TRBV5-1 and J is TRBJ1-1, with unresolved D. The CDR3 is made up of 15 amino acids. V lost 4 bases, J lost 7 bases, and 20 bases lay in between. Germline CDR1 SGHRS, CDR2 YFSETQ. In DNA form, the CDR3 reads TGCGCCAGCAGCATTGGAACGGGAGGAATGGGTGAAGCTTTCTTT. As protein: CASSIGTGGMGEAFF.

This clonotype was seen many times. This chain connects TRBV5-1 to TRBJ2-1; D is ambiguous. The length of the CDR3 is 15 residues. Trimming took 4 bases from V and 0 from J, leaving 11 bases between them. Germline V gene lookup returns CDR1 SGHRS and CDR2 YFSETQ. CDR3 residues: CASSLDMTSYNEQFF. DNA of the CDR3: TGCGCCAGCAGCCTCGATATGACCTCCTACAATGAGCAGTTCTTC.

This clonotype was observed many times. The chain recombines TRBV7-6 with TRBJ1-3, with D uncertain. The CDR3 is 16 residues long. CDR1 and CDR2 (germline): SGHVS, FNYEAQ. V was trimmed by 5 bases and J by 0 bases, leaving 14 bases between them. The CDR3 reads CASSPSARSSGNTIYF. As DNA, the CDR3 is TGTGCCAGCAGCCCGTCGGCTCGGAGCTCTGGAAACACCATATATTTT.

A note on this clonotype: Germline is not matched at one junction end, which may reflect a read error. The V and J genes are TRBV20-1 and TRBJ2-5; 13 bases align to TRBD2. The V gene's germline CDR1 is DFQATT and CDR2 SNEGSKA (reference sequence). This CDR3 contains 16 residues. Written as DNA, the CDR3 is TGCTGTGCTAGATCCCGGACTAGCGGGAGCCCAGAGACCCAGTACTTC. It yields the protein CCARSRTSGSPETQYF.

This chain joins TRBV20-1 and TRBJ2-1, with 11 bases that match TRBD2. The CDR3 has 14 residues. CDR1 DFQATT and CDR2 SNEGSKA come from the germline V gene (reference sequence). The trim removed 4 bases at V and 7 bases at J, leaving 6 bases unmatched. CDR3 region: CSATTSGTGNEQFF. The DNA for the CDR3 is TGCAGTGCTACGACTAGCGGGACAGGAAATGAGCAGTTCTTC.

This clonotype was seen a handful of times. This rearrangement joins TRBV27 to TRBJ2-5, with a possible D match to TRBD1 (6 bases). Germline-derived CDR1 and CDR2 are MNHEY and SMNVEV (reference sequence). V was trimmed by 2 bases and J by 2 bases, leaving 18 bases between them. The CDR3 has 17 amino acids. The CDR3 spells CASSLGPLQGSQETQYF. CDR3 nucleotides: TGTGCCAGCAGTTTAGGACCTCTACAGGGCTCACAAGAGACCCAGTACTTC.

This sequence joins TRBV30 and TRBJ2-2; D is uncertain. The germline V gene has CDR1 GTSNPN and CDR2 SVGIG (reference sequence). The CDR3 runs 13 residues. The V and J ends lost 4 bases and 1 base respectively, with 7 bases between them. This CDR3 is CAWNERNTGELFF. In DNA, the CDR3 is TGTGCCTGGAACGAGCGGAACACCGGGGAGCTGTTTTTT.

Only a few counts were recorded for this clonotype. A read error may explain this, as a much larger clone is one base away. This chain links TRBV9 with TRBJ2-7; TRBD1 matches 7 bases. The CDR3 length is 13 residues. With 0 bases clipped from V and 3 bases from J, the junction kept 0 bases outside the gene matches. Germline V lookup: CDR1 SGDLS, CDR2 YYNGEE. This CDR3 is CASSVGDSYEQYF. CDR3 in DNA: TGTGCCAGCAGCGTAGGGGACAGCTACGAGCAGTACTTC.

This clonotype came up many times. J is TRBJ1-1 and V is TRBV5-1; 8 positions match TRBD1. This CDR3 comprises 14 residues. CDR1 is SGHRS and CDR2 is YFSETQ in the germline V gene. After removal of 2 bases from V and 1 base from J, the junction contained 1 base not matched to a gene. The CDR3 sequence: CASSFDRGNTEAFF. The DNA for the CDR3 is TGCGCCAGCAGCTTCGACAGGGGGAACACTGAAGCTTTCTTT.

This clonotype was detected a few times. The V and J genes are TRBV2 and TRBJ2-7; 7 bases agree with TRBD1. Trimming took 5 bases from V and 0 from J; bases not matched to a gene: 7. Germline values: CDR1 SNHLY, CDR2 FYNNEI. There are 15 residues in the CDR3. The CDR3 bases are TGTGCCAGCAGTACCGGGACAGATTTCTCCTACGAGCAGTACTTC. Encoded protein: CASSTGTDFSYEQYF.

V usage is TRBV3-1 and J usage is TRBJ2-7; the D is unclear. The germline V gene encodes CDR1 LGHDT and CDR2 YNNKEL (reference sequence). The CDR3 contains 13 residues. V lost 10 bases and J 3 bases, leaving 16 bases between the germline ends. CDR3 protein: CATFSAGSYEQYF. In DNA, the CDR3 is TGTGCCACCTTCAGTGCAGGTAGCTACGAGCAGTACTTC.

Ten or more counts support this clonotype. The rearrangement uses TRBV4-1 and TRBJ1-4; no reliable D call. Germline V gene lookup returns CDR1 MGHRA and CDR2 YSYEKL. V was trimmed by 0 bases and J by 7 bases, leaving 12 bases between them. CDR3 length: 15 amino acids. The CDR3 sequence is CASSQDPGSSEKLFF. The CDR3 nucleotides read TGCGCCAGCAGCCAAGATCCGGGGAGTAGTGAAAAACTGTTTTTT.

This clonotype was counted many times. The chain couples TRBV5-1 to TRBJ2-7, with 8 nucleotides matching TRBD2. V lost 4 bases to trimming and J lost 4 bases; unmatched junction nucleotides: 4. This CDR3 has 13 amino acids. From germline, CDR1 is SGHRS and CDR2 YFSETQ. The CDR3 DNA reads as TGCGCCAGCAGCCAAGCGGGAGCGTACGAGCAGTACTTC. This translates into CASSQAGAYEQYF.

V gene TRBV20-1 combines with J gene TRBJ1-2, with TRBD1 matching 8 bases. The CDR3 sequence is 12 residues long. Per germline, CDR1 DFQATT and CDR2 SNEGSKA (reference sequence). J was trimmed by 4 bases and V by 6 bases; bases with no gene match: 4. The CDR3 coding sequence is TGCAGTGCACCGGGACAGGTCTATGGCTACACCTTC. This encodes CSAPGQVYGYTF.

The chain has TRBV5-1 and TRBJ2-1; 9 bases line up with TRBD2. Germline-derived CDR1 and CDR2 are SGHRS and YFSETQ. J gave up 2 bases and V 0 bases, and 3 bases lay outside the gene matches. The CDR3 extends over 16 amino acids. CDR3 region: CASSLEGGRAYNEQFF. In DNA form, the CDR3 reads TGCGCCAGCAGCTTGGAGGGCGGGAGGGCCTACAATGAGCAGTTCTTC.

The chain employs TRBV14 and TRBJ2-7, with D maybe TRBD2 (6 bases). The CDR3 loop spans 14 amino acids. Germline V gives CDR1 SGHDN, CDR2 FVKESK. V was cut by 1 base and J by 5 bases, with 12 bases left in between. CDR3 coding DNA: TGTGCCAGCAGCCAAGGCCTAAGGAGGGACGAGCAGTACTTC. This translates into CASSQGLRRDEQYF.

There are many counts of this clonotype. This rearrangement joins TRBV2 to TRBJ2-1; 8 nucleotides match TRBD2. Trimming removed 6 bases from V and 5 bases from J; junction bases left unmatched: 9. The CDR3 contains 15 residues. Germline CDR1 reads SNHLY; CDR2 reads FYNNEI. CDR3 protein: CASRLTGGYHNEQFF. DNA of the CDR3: TGTGCCAGCAGGTTGACGGGAGGGTATCACAATGAGCAGTTCTTC.

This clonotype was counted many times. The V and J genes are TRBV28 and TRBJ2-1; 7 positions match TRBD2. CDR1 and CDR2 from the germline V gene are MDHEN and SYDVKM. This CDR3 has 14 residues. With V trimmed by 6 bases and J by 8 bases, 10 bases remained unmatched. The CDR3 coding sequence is TGTGCCAGCAGCCTACGGGGCGGGAGCTATGAGCAGTTCTTC. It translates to CASSLRGGSYEQFF. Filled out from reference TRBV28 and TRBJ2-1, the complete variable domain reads DVKVTQSSRYLVKRTGEKVFLECVQDMDHENMFWYRQDPGLGLRLIYFSYDVKMKEKGDIPEGYSVSREKKERFSLILESASTNQTSMYLCASSLRGGSYEQFFGPGTRLTVL.

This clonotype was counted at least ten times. The CDR3 DNA is TGCAGTGCTAGAGATTGGCCCGACCACTACAATGAGCAGTTCTTC. Its translation is CSARDWPDHYNEQFF. The V and J genes are TRBV20-1 and TRBJ2-1, with D unresolved. Trimming pared 0 bases from V and 3 bases from J, leaving 12 bases between. The V gene's germline CDR1 is DFQATT and CDR2 SNEGSKA (reference sequence). CDR3 length: 15 residues.

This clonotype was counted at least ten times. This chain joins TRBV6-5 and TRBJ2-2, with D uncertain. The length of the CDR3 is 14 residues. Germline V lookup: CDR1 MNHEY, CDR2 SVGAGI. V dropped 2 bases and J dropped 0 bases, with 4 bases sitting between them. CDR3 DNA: TGTGCCAGCAGTTACGATACGAACACCGGGGAGCTGTTTTTT. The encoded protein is CASSYDTNTGELFF.

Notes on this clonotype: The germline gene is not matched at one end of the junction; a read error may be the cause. CDR3 sequence reads: CATGWESADTPYF. CDR3 in DNA: TGTGCCACAGGGTGGGAGTCGGCAGATACGCCGTATTTT. This chain uses TRBV10-3 with TRBJ2-3; D may be TRBD1 or TRBD2 (5 bases each). The germline V gene has CDR1 ENHRY and CDR2 SYGVKD. The length of the CDR3 is 13 residues.

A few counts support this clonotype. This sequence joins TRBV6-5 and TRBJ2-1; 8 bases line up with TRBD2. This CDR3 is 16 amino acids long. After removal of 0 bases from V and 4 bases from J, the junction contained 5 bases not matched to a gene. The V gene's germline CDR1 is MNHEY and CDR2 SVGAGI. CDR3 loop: CASSYSGRGLYNEQFF. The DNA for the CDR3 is TGTGCCAGCAGTTACTCCGGGAGGGGACTGTACAATGAGCAGTTCTTC.

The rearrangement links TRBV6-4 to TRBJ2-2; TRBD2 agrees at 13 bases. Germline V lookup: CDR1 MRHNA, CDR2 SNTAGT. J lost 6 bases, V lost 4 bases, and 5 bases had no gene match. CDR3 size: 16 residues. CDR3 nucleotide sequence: TGTGCCAGCAGTGTAGAGGGACTAGCGGGATCCGGGGAGCTGTTTTTT. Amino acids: CASSVEGLAGSGELFF.